This entry lists 25 T cell receptor beta chains sequenced from one sample in a study of T cell responses to AZD1222 COVID-19 vaccine. Produced via immunoSEQ multiplex PCR; TCRdb's table is partial and in-frame only. The table has 100,000 to 150,000 clones, more than 70% seen once. Sequenced here: peripheral blood, sampled 28 days after the second AZD1222 dose. These receptors were obtained from an adult who received the AZD1222 COVID-19 vaccine.

This chain uses TRBV5-6 with TRBJ2-3; 8 positions match TRBD2. The ends lost 3 bases at V and 5 bases at J; junction bases unmatched: 11. This CDR3 is 16 amino acids long. The germline V gene encodes CDR1 SGHDT and CDR2 YYEEEE. CDR3 sequence (DNA): TGTGCCAGCAGCTGGTGGGCGGGGGGAGCGGAAGATACGCAGTATTTT. Translated: CASSWWAGGAEDTQYF.

The chain couples TRBV28 to TRBJ2-3, with D possibly TRBD2 on 5 matching bases. Trimming shortened V by 2 bases and J by 0 bases, and 12 bases separated the two germline ends. The CDR3 loop spans 16 amino acids. Per germline, CDR1 MDHEN and CDR2 SYDVKM. The chain's CDR3 is CASSLAGYRSTDTQYF. The CDR3 nucleotides are TGTGCCAGCAGTTTAGCGGGCTATCGTAGCACAGATACGCAGTATTTT.

The rearrangement uses TRBV6-2 or TRBV6-3 and TRBJ1-5; 7 bases map to TRBD1. The CDR3 runs 17 residues. In germline, CDR1 is MNHEY, CDR2 SVGEGT. Trimming at V came to 6 bases and at J to 3 bases, leaving 14 bases not matched to a gene. This CDR3 is CASSRGQPSRNNQPQHF. The CDR3 nucleotides are TGTGCCAGCAGCCGGGGACAGCCCTCCCGGAACAATCAGCCCCAGCATTTT.

This rearrangement joins TRBV5-4 to TRBJ1-4; 9 nucleotides agree with TRBD1. Trimming removed 5 bases from V and 3 bases from J; junction bases left unmatched: 5. Germline-derived CDR1 and CDR2 are SGHNT and YYREEE (reference sequence). The CDR3 spans 15 residues. Here the CDR3 DNA reads TGTGCCAGCAGAAGAACAGGGGGCTCTAATGAAAAACTGTTTTTT. Protein: CASRRTGGSNEKLFF.

The gene calls are TRBV2 and TRBJ1-1; TRBD1 matches at 10 bases. This CDR3 comprises 15 residues. Unmatched junction bases numbered 6, after V lost 7 bases and J lost 1 base. CDR1 and CDR2 (germline): SNHLY, FYNNEI. DNA for the CDR3: TGTGCCAGCACGGGACAGGGGATCAGGAACACTGAAGCTTTCTTT. Amino acids: CASTGQGIRNTEAFF.

The genes are TRBV12-3 or TRBV12-4 and TRBJ2-1; TRBD1 aligns across 7 bases. V was clipped by 10 bases and J by 16 bases; unmatched bases: 16. This CDR3 is built from 12 residues. The CDR3 coding sequence is TGTGCCACCAGGGGGTTAACAATGAGCCGATTCTTC. Its translation: CATRGLTMSRFF.

This sequence joins TRBV24-1 and TRBJ2-1, with D maybe TRBD1 (7 bases). V was trimmed by 4 bases and J by 8 bases, leaving 17 bases between them. In germline, CDR1 is KGHDR, CDR2 SFDVKD. The CDR3 contains 15 residues. CDR3 nucleotides: TGTGCCACCAGTGACCACAGGGGAACGGGGGATGAGCAGTTCTTC. It translates to CATSDHRGTGDEQFF.

The V call is TRBV7-6, the J call TRBJ2-3, with TRBD1 matching 10 bases. The CDR3 extends over 17 amino acids. V shed 11 bases, J shed 0 bases, and the junction held 14 bases outside the gene matches. Germline V CDR1 and CDR2: SGHVS, FNYEAQ. The CDR3 is CAVRGTGETVSTDTQYF. CDR3 DNA sequence: TGTGCCGTCAGGGGGACAGGGGAAACAGTTAGCACAGATACGCAGTATTTT.

This clone was observed once. This sequence joins TRBV7-2 and TRBJ1-6, with D possibly TRBD1 on 5 matching bases. Germline CDR1 and CDR2: SGHTA and FQGNSA. The CDR3 loop spans 15 amino acids. Between the trimmed V and J ends, which lost 9 bases and 0 bases, there was a span of 12 bases. The CDR3 DNA follows: TGTGCCAGTCGGAGTGGGGGCTCCTATAATTCACCCCTCCACTTT. It is translated as CASRSGGSYNSPLHF.

This clone was recorded only once. This chain joins TRBV7-2 and TRBJ1-2; the match to TRBD1 covers 10 bases. The CDR3 sequence is 13 residues long. Trimming removed 4 bases from V and 6 bases from J; junction bases left unmatched: 2. Germline lookup yields CDR1 SGHTA and CDR2 FQGNSA. The CDR3 spells CASSSTGGDGYTF. CDR3 DNA: TGTGCCAGCAGCTCGACAGGGGGCGATGGCTACACCTTC.

The genes are TRBV7-6 and TRBJ2-1, with 7 bases fitting TRBD1. The CDR3 length is 15 residues. With 1 base clipped from V and 6 bases from J, the junction kept 6 bases outside the gene matches. Germline values: CDR1 SGHVS, CDR2 FNYEAQ. The CDR3 protein is CASSLGSGQINEQFF. The CDR3 nucleotides read TGTGCCAGCAGCTTAGGTTCGGGACAGATCAATGAGCAGTTCTTC.

In its sample, this clone was seen a few times. This chain joins TRBV6-5 and TRBJ1-6; D ambiguous. This CDR3 has 13 amino acids. Trimming cost V 8 bases and J 9 bases, with 14 bases left between them. The germline V gene encodes CDR1 MNHEY and CDR2 SVGAGI. The CDR3 DNA reads as TGTGCCAGCGCAAGGGAGGGTAGTTCACCCCTCCACTTT. Translating gives CASAREGSSPLHF.

The chain joins TRBV4-3 to TRBJ2-5; 11 bases agree with TRBD2. J lost 4 bases, V lost 2 bases, and 0 bases had no gene match. Per germline, CDR1 LGHNA and CDR2 YSLEER. This CDR3 contains 14 residues. The CDR3 here is CASSQLAGGETQYF. In DNA form, the CDR3 reads TGCGCCAGCAGCCAACTAGCGGGGGGAGAGACCCAGTACTTC.

The J gene is TRBJ2-5, the V gene TRBV19, with 11 bases identical to TRBD2. V gave up 0 bases and J gave up 5 bases; unmatched junction bases: 11. Germline values: CDR1 LNHDA, CDR2 SQIVND (reference sequence). CDR3 length: 18 amino acids. The CDR3 sequence is CASSIDGASGGLGETQYF. The CDR3 DNA sequence: TGTGCCAGTAGTATAGATGGGGCTAGCGGGGGGTTAGGGGAGACCCAGTACTTC.

The rearrangement uses TRBV7-9 and TRBJ1-6; D uncertain. The CDR3 totals 16 residues. Germline CDR1 SEHNR, CDR2 FQNEAQ (reference sequence). V was clipped by 5 bases and J by 5 bases, with 16 bases between them. CDR3 sequence reads: CASSPGSGMDNSPLHF. In DNA, the CDR3 is TGTGCCAGCAGCCCGGGTTCGGGGATGGATAATTCACCCCTCCACTTT.

The CDR3 spells CASSGGYGYTF. The CDR3 DNA reads as TGTGCCAGCAGTGGTGGCTATGGCTACACCTTC. The rearrangement links TRBV6-4 to TRBJ1-2; D gene uncertain. The V end was cut by 4 bases, the J end by 4 bases, with 4 bases between. In germline, CDR1 is MRHNA, CDR2 SNTAGT. The CDR3 is 11 amino acids.

Only a few counts were recorded for this clone. This chain uses TRBV4-1 with TRBJ1-4, with D unclear. This CDR3 contains 17 residues. The V and J ends lost 0 bases and 5 bases respectively, with 16 bases between them. The V gene's germline CDR1 is MGHRA and CDR2 YSYEKL. The CDR3 sequence: CASSQDVARLSNEKLFF. The CDR3 DNA is TGCGCCAGCAGCCAAGATGTGGCCCGACTATCGAATGAAAAACTGTTTTTT.

This chain connects TRBV7-8 to TRBJ2-7; TRBD1 agrees at 11 bases. CDR3 length equals 16 residues. Germline assignment: CDR1 SGHVS and CDR2 FQNEAQ. Trimming removed 1 base from V and 4 bases from J; junction bases left unmatched: 6. The CDR3 loop reads CASSLVLGQGVYEQYF. Here the CDR3 DNA reads TGTGCCAGCAGCTTAGTTCTGGGACAGGGGGTATACGAGCAGTACTTC.

This CDR3 reads CASSVEGAKSEAFF. In nucleotides, the CDR3 is TGTGCCAGCAGCGTAGAGGGGGCTAAGTCTGAAGCTTTCTTT. The chain recombines TRBV9 with TRBJ1-1; 7 bases map to TRBD1. Germline V gene sequence: CDR1 SGDLS, CDR2 YYNGEE. This CDR3 contains 14 residues. Trimming took 0 bases from V and 6 from J; bases not matched to a gene: 5.

This clone was seen once. This chain joins TRBV2 and TRBJ2-1; D not resolved. The CDR3 is 13 residues long. Germline V gene lookup returns CDR1 SNHLY and CDR2 FYNNEI. Trimming stripped 3 bases from V and 3 bases from J, with 6 bases between. In DNA, the CDR3 is TGTGCCAGCAGTGATCGGAGCTACAATGAGCAGTTCTTC. Translation: CASSDRSYNEQFF.

The gene calls are TRBV3-1 (or the pseudogene TRBV3-2) and TRBJ2-3, with D perhaps being TRBD1 or TRBD2 (5 bases each). CDR3 length: 13 amino acids. Trimming removed 0 bases at V and 9 bases at J, with 10 bases between. Germline V gene data show CDR1 as LGHDT and CDR2 as YNNKEL (reference sequence). The CDR3 spells CASSQDPRGTQYF. CDR3 DNA: TGTGCCAGCAGCCAAGATCCCCGGGGCACGCAGTATTTT.

This clone was counted only a few times. The chain recombines TRBV7-8 with TRBJ2-2; D is unresolved. Germline loops: CDR1 SGHVS, CDR2 FQNEAQ. Trimming stripped 5 bases from V and 0 bases from J, with 4 bases between. The CDR3 loop spans 13 amino acids. As DNA, the CDR3 is TGTGCCAGCAGCGACCCGAACACCGGGGAGCTGTTTTTT. Translating it yields CASSDPNTGELFF.

The rearrangement joins TRBV13 to TRBJ1-5, with 11 bases aligning to TRBD1. This CDR3 has 16 amino acids. The germline CDR1 and CDR2 sequences are PRHDT and FYEKMQ (reference sequence). Losses at the gene ends were 4 bases for V and 7 bases for J; bases not matched to a gene: 9. CDR3 sequence reads: CASSSRDRGFQQPQHF. The CDR3 nucleotides read TGTGCCAGCAGCTCCCGGGACAGGGGGTTTCAGCAGCCCCAGCATTTT.

The J gene is TRBJ1-2, the V gene TRBV7-2; 8 bases map to TRBD1. V lost 5 bases, J lost 7 bases, and 12 bases stayed unmatched. This CDR3 is 15 amino acids long. Germline loops: CDR1 SGHTA, CDR2 FQGNSA. The CDR3 coding sequence is TGTGCCAGCAGCCCAAGGACAGGGCAGGCGTCTGGCTACACCTTC. This sequence encodes CASSPRTGQASGYTF.

This chain joins TRBV28 and TRBJ2-7; a weak D match, TRBD1 (6 bases). The CDR3 contains 19 residues. Trimming stripped 2 bases from V and 0 bases from J, with 23 bases between. CDR1 and CDR2 (germline): MDHEN, SYDVKM. The CDR3 protein is CASSLDQLGVGASSYEQYF. The CDR3 DNA is TGTGCCAGCAGTTTAGACCAGCTGGGGGTGGGGGCTAGCTCCTACGAGCAGTACTTC.